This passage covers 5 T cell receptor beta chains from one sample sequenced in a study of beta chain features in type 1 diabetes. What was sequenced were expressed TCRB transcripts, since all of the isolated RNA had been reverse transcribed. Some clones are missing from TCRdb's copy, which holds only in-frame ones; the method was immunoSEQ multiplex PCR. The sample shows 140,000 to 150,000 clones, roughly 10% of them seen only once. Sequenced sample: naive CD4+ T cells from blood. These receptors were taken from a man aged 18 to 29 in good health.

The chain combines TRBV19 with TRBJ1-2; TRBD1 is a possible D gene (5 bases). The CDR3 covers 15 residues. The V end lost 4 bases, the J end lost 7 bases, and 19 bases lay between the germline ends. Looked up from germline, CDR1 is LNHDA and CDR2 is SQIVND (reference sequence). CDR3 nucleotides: TGTGCCAGTAGTAAGGAACAGGCCCCGGGCCGTGGCTACACCTTC. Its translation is CASSKEQAPGRGYTF.

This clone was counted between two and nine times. The CDR3 DNA reads TGTGCCAGCAGCCACTATACGGATACCCTCCACTTT. This translates into CASSHYTDTLHF. The chain couples TRBV7-2 to TRBJ1-6, with D uncertain. Germline V gene data show CDR1 as SGHTA and CDR2 as FQGNSA. Deletions cut 5 bases from V and 14 bases from J, with 13 bases between. This CDR3 spans 12 amino acids.

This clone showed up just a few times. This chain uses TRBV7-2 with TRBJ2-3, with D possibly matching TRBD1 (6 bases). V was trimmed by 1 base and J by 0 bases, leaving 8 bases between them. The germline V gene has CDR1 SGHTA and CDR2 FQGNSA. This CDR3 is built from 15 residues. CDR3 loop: CASSLVGHSTDTQYF. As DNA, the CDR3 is TGTGCCAGCAGCTTAGTGGGACACAGCACAGATACGCAGTATTTT.

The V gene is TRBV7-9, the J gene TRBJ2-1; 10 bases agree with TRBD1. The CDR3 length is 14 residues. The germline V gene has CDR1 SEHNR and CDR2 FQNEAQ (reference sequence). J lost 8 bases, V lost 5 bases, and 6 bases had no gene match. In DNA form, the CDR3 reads TGTGCCAGCAGCAGACAGGGGGCAGGGTATGAGCAGTTCTTC. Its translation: CASSRQGAGYEQFF. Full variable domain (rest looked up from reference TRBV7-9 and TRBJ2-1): DTGVSQNPRHKITKRGQNVTFRCDPISEHNRLYWYRQTLGQGPEFLTYFQNEAQLEKSRLLSDRFSAERPKGSFSTLEIQRTEQGDSAMYLCASSRQGAGYEQFFGPGTRLTVL.

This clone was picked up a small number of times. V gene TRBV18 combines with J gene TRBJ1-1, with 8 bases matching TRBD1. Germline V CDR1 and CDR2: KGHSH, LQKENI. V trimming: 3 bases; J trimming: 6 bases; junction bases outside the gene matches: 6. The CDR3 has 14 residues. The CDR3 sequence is CASSPQGALPEAFF. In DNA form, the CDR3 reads TGTGCCAGCTCACCCCAGGGGGCATTGCCTGAAGCTTTCTTT.